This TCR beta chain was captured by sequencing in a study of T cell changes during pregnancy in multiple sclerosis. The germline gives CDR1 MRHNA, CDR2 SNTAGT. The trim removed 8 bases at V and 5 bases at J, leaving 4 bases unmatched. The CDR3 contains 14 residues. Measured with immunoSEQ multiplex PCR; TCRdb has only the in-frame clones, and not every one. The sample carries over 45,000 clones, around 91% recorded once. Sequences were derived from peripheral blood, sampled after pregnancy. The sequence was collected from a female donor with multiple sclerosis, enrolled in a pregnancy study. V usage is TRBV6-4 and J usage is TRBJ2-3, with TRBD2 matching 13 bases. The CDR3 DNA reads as TGTGCCAGCTCACTAGCGGGGGGGCAAGATACGCAGTATTTT. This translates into CASSLAGGQDTQYF.